Listed below are T cell receptor beta chains from one sample, sequenced in a study of blood T cell repertoires in COVID-19. TCRdb's table, derived via immunoSEQ multiplex PCR, lists solely in-frame clones and lacks some. The repertoire includes 400,000 to 450,000 clones, over 85% of them detected once, and roughly 0.84% sits in the top ten. Sequences were obtained from peripheral blood. The origin of the receptors is a man between 18 and 35 years old with COVID-19, enrolled during active disease. Each CDR3 is given with its conserved first and last residue. Each record gives: V gene, D gene, clone size, J gene, CDR3 protein, CDR3 DNA. The D gene is left open where the match is weak. Clone size is given for some rows only: seen once, a few or many times, or a class if the clone is expanded.

>TRBV15|NA|NA|TRBJ1-6
CATSEDRRNNSPLHF
TGTGCCACCAGCGAAGACAGGAGGAATAATTCACCCCTCCACTTT
>TRBV24-1|TRBD2|NA|TRBJ2-2
CATSDSRLAGAGELFF
TGTGCCACCAGTGATAGTAGGCTAGCGGGGGCCGGGGAGCTGTTTTTT
>TRBV28|NA|NA|TRBJ2-3
CASTMGTSTDTQYF
TGTGCCAGCACTATGGGGACTAGCACAGATACGCAGTATTTT
>TRBV7-2|NA|NA|TRBJ2-1
CASSLEGSSQFF
TGTGCCAGCAGCTTAGAAGGGAGCAGCCAGTTCTTC
>TRBV5-1|TRBD2|NA|TRBJ2-3
CASSWASGSTDTQYF
TGCGCCAGCAGCTGGGCTAGCGGGAGTACAGATACGCAGTATTTT
>TRBV7-9|NA|NA|TRBJ1-4
CASSGTPEGEKLFF
TGTGCCAGCAGCGGGACACCCGAGGGTGAAAAACTGTTTTTT
>TRBV19|TRBD1|few|TRBJ1-1
CASSIQGGNTEAFF
TGTGCCAGTAGTATACAGGGGGGGAACACTGAAGCTTTCTTT
>TRBV14|NA|NA|TRBJ2-1
CASSQGLTLSSYNEQFF
TGTGCCAGCAGCCAAGGACTTACCCTTAGCTCCTACAATGAGCAGTTCTTC
>TRBV6-5|TRBD1|NA|TRBJ1-4
CASSWRTGPGEKLFF
TGTGCCAGCAGTTGGAGGACAGGGCCGGGGGAAAAACTGTTTTTT
>TRBV27|TRBD1|few|TRBJ2-7
CASSLPGTGAHEQYF
TGTGCCAGCAGTTTACCCGGGACAGGGGCGCACGAGCAGTACTTC
>TRBV24-1|NA|NA|TRBJ2-7
CATSAQDGSSYEQYF
TGTGCCACCAGTGCTCAGGACGGGAGCTCCTACGAGCAGTACTTC
>TRBV6-5|NA|NA|TRBJ1-1
CASRTGWNTEAFF
TGTGCCAGCAGGACCGGGTGGAACACTGAAGCTTTCTTT
>TRBV7-9|NA|NA|TRBJ1-2
CASSLNAGDYGYTF
TGTGCCAGCAGCTTGAACGCAGGCGACTATGGCTACACCTTC
>TRBV19|NA|NA|TRBJ2-2
CASSKTWPTNTGELFF
TGTGCCAGTAGTAAGACTTGGCCTACGAACACCGGGGAGCTGTTTTTT
>TRBV9|TRBD1|NA|TRBJ2-1
CASSVTGQEGNEQFF
TGTGCCAGCAGCGTAACGGGACAGGAAGGCAATGAGCAGTTCTTC
>TRBV18|NA|NA|TRBJ2-5
CASSPRGGETQYF
TGTGCCAGCTCACCGCGGGGCGGAGAGACCCAGTACTTC
>TRBV5-1|NA|NA|TRBJ2-7
CASSPGRTSYEQYF
TGCGCCAGCAGCCCCGGACGGACATCCTACGAGCAGTACTTC
>TRBV7-9|NA|NA|TRBJ2-7
CASSPGRKEDEQYF
TGTGCCAGCAGCCCCGGAAGAAAGGAGGACGAGCAGTACTTC
>TRBV19|TRBD2|NA|TRBJ2-7
CASSMTSGISREQYF
TGTGCCAGTAGTATGACTAGCGGGATCTCAAGGGAGCAGTACTTC
>TRBV7-9|NA|NA|TRBJ1-2
CASSPKIPRDYGYTF
TGTGCCAGCAGCCCCAAAATCCCCAGGGACTATGGCTACACCTTC
>TRBV5-1|NA|NA|TRBJ2-2
CASSTSANTGELFF
TGCGCCAGCAGTACGTCAGCGAACACCGGGGAGCTGTTTTTT
>TRBV12-3/TRBV12-4|TRBD1|NA|TRBJ1-2
CASSLGTVYGYTF
TGTGCCAGCAGTTTGGGGACAGTATATGGCTACACCTTC
>TRBV7-2|NA|few|TRBJ1-1
CASSLVWGSGTEAFF
TGTGCCAGCAGCTTAGTGTGGGGCTCGGGCACTGAAGCTTTCTTT
>TRBV12-5|TRBD2|NA|TRBJ2-5
CASGLELAGDIGETQYF
TGTGCTAGTGGTTTGGAACTAGCGGGAGATATCGGGGAGACCCAGTACTTC
>TRBV5-1|NA|NA|TRBJ1-1
CASRILHLVEAFF
TGCGCCAGCCGGATTCTACACCTAGTCGAAGCTTTCTTT
>TRBV19|NA|NA|TRBJ2-7
CASSTQGRGFSYEQYF
TGTGCCAGTAGTACGCAAGGTAGGGGATTTTCCTACGAGCAGTACTTC
>TRBV18|TRBD1|NA|TRBJ2-7
CASSPLRTGDEQYF
TGTGCCAGCTCACCCCTCCGGACAGGGGACGAGCAGTACTTC
>TRBV12-3/TRBV12-4|TRBD2|NA|TRBJ2-1
CASSLQRGGEFF
TGTGCCAGCAGTCTACAGCGGGGGGGAGAGTTCTTC
>TRBV4-1|TRBD2|few|TRBJ2-1
CASSEHGTSFNEQFF
TGCGCCAGCAGCGAACACGGGACTAGCTTCAATGAGCAGTTCTTC
>TRBV30|TRBD2|NA|TRBJ2-7
CAWSVASGQTYEQYF
TGTGCCTGGAGTGTAGCTAGCGGCCAAACCTACGAGCAGTACTTC
>TRBV28|TRBD2|NA|TRBJ2-7
CASSRIPTSGRAPYEQYF
TGTGCCAGCAGCCGTATACCGACTAGCGGGAGGGCCCCCTACGAGCAGTACTTC
>TRBV4-1|NA|NA|TRBJ2-2
CASSQVAGELFF
TGCGCCAGCAGCCAAGTCGCCGGGGAGCTGTTTTTT
>TRBV6-2/TRBV6-3|TRBD2|NA|TRBJ2-3
CASSYSWTSGESSTDTQYF
TGTGCCAGCAGTTACTCTTGGACTAGCGGGGAATCAAGCACAGATACGCAGTATTTT
>TRBV5-3|NA|NA|TRBJ2-3
CARSLRFADTQYF
TGTGCCAGAAGCTTGCGGTTCGCAGATACGCAGTATTTT
>TRBV5-1|TRBD2|NA|TRBJ2-2
CASSLGFSGRRDTGELFF
TGCGCCAGCAGCTTGGGTTTTAGCGGGAGAAGGGACACCGGGGAGCTGTTTTTT
>TRBV24-1|TRBD1|NA|TRBJ2-1
CATSDWGQGKYNEQFF
TGTGCCACCAGTGATTGGGGACAGGGTAAATACAATGAGCAGTTCTTC
>TRBV5-5|TRBD2|once|TRBJ2-3
CASSLLASSTDTQYF
TGTGCCAGCAGCCTACTAGCGAGCAGCACAGATACGCAGTATTTT
>TRBV11-2|TRBD2|few|TRBJ2-7
CASSLWGLAASYEQYF
TGTGCCAGCAGTTTATGGGGACTAGCTGCCTCCTACGAGCAGTACTTC
>TRBV6-1|NA|NA|TRBJ2-7
CASSEREAYEQYF
TGTGCCAGCAGTGAACGCGAGGCCTACGAGCAGTACTTC
>TRBV30|TRBD1|NA|TRBJ2-7
CAWRQIQGVAEQYF
TGTGCCTGGAGACAAATTCAGGGGGTTGCGGAGCAGTACTTC
>TRBV2|NA|NA|TRBJ1-1
CASSDIKVRENTEAFF
TGTGCCAGCAGTGATATTAAGGTCAGGGAGAACACTGAAGCTTTCTTT
>TRBV5-1|NA|NA|TRBJ1-1
CASSLAGGGNTEAFF
TGCGCCAGCAGCTTGGCCGGCGGAGGGAACACTGAAGCTTTCTTT
>TRBV19|TRBD2|NA|TRBJ2-2
CASRLAGGSGELFF
TGTGCCAGTAGGCTAGCGGGGGGTTCCGGGGAGCTGTTTTTT
>TRBV5-1|TRBD2|NA|TRBJ2-5
CASSGQTSGLETQYF
TGCGCCAGCAGCGGACAGACTAGCGGGTTAGAGACCCAGTACTTC
>TRBV2|NA|NA|TRBJ1-2
CASSGQEEGYTF
TGTGCCAGCAGTGGACAGGAGGAGGGCTACACCTTC
>TRBV5-1|TRBD2|NA|TRBJ2-5
CASSLNPSGGVETQYF
TGCGCCAGCAGCTTGAACCCTAGCGGGGGGGTGGAGACCCAGTACTTC
>TRBV7-9|NA|NA|TRBJ1-1
CASSERTGPRDTEAFF
TGTGCCAGCAGCGAAAGGACGGGCCCGAGGGACACTGAAGCTTTCTTT
>TRBV7-8|TRBD1|NA|TRBJ2-7
CASSYGTGNEQYF
TGTGCCAGCAGCTACGGGACAGGGAACGAGCAGTACTTC